This entry lists 10 T cell receptor beta chains sequenced from one sample in a study of blood T cell repertoires in COVID-19. Method: immunoSEQ multiplex PCR; TCRdb's copy keeps in-frame clones and lacks some. Counted here are about 480,000 clones, 89% occurring once; the ten biggest clones make up over 0.7%. Sequencing input: peripheral blood. The origin of the receptors is a man younger than 30 with COVID-19, enrolled during active disease.

The V call is TRBV4-1, the J call TRBJ2-2; weak D call: TRBD1 (5 bases). The CDR3 spans 15 residues. The V end was cut by 3 bases, the J end by 1 base, with 9 bases between. CDR1 is MGHRA, CDR2 YSYEKL, per germline. This CDR3 reads CASSHYTGNTGELFF. The CDR3 nucleotides read TGCGCCAGCAGCCATTACACAGGGAACACCGGGGAGCTGTTTTTT.

The chain employs TRBV21-1 and TRBJ2-5; whether TRBD2, the table's D call, matches the DNA was not checked. TRBV21-1 is annotated as a pseudogene. The CDR3 totals 16 residues. CDR3 in DNA: TGTGCCAGCAAAACGACTAGCGGGGATTCGGTAGAGACCCAGTACTTC. The encoded protein is CASKTTSGDSVETQYF.

The genes are TRBV2 and TRBJ2-2; D remains unclear. V was pared by 0 bases and J by 7 bases, with 6 bases between. Germline CDR1 SNHLY, CDR2 FYNNEI. The CDR3 covers 13 residues. CDR3 residues: CASSEARSGELFF. The CDR3 nucleotides are TGTGCCAGCAGTGAAGCGCGAAGCGGGGAGCTGTTTTTT.

V and J are TRBV4-1 and TRBJ2-1; 8 positions match TRBD1. Germline CDR1 is MGHRA and CDR2 is YSYEKL. V was clipped by 0 bases and J by 6 bases; unmatched bases: 13. This CDR3 contains 18 residues. This CDR3 reads CASSQDRWQGASVNEQFF. CDR3 bases: TGCGCCAGCAGCCAAGATCGTTGGCAGGGGGCTTCGGTCAATGAGCAGTTCTTC.

The V gene is TRBV11-2, the J gene TRBJ2-7; TRBD2 matches at 10 bases. Germline-derived CDR1 and CDR2 are SGHAT and FQNNGV. Trimming removed 5 bases from V and 6 bases from J; junction bases left unmatched: 16. This CDR3 has 17 residues. The CDR3: CASSRAYSRLAGAEQYF. DNA of the CDR3: TGTGCCAGCAGCCGAGCCTATTCCCGGCTAGCGGGAGCCGAGCAGTACTTC.

This CDR3 is CASSELAGDYEQYF. The DNA of the CDR3 is TGCGCCAGCAGTGAACTAGCGGGAGATTACGAGCAGTACTTC. The chain couples TRBV10-1 to TRBJ2-7, with TRBD2 matching over 11 bases. This CDR3 is 14 amino acids long. J gave up 4 bases and V 3 bases, and 2 bases lay outside the gene matches. CDR1 and CDR2 from the germline V gene are WNHNN and SYGVQD (reference sequence).

This clone was seen only once. The gene calls are TRBV29-1 and TRBJ1-2; no definite D call. Germline V lookup: CDR1 SQVTM, CDR2 ANQGSEA. This CDR3 is 12 amino acids long. Trimming cost V 6 bases and J 1 base, with 9 bases left between them. DNA of the CDR3: TGCAGCGTATCTGAGCGTAACTATGGCTACACCTTC. Translated: CSVSERNYGYTF.

The chain joins TRBV7-2 to TRBJ2-2; TRBD1 aligns across 8 bases. V shed 3 bases and J 0 bases; nucleotides not matched to a gene: 9. In germline, CDR1 is SGHTA, CDR2 FQGNSA. This CDR3 is 18 amino acids long. CDR3 sequence reads: CASSFPKSRGPNTGELFF. The DNA for the CDR3 is TGTGCCAGCAGCTTCCCTAAGAGCAGGGGGCCGAACACCGGGGAGCTGTTTTTT.

This clone was seen more than once but under ten times. The chain carries TRBV7-8 and TRBJ1-2; tentatively, D is TRBD1 (5 bases). The CDR3 sequence is 13 residues long. Germline assignment: CDR1 SGHVS and CDR2 FQNEAQ. Trimming took 5 bases from V and 6 from J, leaving 13 bases between them. CDR3 DNA sequence: TGTGCCAGCAGCCGAGGAGGAGGGGATGGCTACACCTTC. Translating gives CASSRGGGDGYTF.

This clone was observed a single time. The chain recombines TRBV3-1 (or the pseudogene TRBV3-2) with TRBJ2-7; a possible D gene is TRBD2 (5 bases). The CDR3 has 13 amino acids. Per the germline V gene, CDR1 is LGHDT and CDR2 is YNNKEL (reference sequence). Trimming removed 1 base at V and 4 bases at J, with 8 bases between. CDR3 sequence: CASSQAGLYEQYF. CDR3 nucleotides: TGTGCCAGCAGCCAAGCCGGACTTTACGAGCAGTACTTC.